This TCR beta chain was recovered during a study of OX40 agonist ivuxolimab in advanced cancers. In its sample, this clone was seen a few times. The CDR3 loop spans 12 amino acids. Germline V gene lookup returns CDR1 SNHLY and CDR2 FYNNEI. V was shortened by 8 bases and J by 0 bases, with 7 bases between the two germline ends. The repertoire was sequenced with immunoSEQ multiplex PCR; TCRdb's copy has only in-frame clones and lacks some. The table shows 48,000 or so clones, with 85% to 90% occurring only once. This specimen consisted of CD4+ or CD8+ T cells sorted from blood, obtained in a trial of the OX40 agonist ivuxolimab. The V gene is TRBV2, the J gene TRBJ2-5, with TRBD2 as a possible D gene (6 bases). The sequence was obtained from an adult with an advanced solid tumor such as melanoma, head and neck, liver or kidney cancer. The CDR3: CASGGYQETQYF. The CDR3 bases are TGTGCCAGCGGGGGGTACCAAGAGACCCAGTACTTC.